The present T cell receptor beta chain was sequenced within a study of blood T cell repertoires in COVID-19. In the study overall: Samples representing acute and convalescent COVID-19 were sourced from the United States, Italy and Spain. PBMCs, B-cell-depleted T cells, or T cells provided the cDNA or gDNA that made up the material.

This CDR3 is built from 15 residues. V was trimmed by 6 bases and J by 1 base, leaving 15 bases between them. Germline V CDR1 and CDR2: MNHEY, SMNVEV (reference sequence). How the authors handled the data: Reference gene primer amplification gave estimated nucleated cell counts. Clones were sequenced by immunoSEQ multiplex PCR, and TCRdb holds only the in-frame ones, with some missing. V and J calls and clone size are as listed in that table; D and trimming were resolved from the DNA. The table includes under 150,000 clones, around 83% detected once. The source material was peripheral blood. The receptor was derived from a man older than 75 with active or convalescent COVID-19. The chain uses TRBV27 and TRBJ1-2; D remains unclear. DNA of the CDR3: TGTGCCAGCAGCCCGGAGGAGCACTTTAACTATGGCTACACCTTC. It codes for CASSPEEHFNYGYTF.